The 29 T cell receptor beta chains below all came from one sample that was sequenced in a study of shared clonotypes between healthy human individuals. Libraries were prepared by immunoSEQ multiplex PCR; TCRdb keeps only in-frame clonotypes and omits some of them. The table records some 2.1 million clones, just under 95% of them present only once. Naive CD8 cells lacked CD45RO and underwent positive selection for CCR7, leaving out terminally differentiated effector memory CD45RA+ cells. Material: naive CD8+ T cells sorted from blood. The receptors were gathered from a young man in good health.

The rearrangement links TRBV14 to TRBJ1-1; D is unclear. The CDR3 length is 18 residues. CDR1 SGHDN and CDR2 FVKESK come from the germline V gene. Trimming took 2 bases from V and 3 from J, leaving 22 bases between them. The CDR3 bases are TGTGCCAGCAGCCAAAATCGAGCTCTGGGTCTTCTGGACACTGAAGCTTTCTTT. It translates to CASSQNRALGLLDTEAFF.

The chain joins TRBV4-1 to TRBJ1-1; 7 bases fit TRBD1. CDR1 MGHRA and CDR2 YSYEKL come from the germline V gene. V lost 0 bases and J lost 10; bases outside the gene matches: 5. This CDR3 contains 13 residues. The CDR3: CASSQEGAGGAFF. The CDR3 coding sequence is TGCGCCAGCAGCCAAGAAGGAGCAGGGGGAGCTTTCTTT.

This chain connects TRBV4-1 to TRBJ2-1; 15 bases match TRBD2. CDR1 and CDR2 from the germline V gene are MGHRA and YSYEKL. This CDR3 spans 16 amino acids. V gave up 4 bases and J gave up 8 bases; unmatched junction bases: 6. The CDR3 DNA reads TGCGCCAGCAGCCCCCGGACTAGCGGGAGGGTTTATGAGCAGTTCTTC. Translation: CASSPRTSGRVYEQFF.

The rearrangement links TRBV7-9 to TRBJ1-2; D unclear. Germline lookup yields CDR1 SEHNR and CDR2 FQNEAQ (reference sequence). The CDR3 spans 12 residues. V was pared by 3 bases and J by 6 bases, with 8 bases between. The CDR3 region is CASSFGDHGYTF. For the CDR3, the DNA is TGTGCCAGCAGCTTCGGGGATCATGGCTACACCTTC.

CDR3 nucleotides: TGTGCCAGCAGCCCTACCCCCACAGATACGCAGTATTTT. It specifies CASSPTPTDTQYF. The V call is TRBV27, the J call TRBJ2-3; D not resolved. Germline assignment: CDR1 MNHEY and CDR2 SMNVEV (reference sequence). The CDR3 length is 13 residues. V lost 6 bases and J 2 bases, leaving 9 bases between the germline ends.

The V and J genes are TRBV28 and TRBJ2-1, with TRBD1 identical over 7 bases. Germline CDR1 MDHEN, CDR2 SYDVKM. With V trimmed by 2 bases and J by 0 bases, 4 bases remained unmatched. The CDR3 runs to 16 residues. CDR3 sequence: CASSLGAGGSYNEQFF. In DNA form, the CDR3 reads TGTGCCAGCAGTTTAGGAGCAGGGGGCTCCTACAATGAGCAGTTCTTC.

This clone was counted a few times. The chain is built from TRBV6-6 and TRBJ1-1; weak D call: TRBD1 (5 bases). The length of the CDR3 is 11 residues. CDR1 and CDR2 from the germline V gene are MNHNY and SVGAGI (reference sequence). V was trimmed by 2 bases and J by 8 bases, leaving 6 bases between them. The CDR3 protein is CASSYGGEAFF. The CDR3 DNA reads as TGTGCCAGCAGTTACGGGGGGGAAGCTTTCTTT.

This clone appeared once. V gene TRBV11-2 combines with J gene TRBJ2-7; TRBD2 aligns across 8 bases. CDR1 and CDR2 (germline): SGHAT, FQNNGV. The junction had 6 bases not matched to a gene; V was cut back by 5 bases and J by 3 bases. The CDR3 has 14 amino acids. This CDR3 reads CASSITSGRYEQYF. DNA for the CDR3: TGTGCCAGCAGCATAACTAGCGGTCGCTACGAGCAGTACTTC.

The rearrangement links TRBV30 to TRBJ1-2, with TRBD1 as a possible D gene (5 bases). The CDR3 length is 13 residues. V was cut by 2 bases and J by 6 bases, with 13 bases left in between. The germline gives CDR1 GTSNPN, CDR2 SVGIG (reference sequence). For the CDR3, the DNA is TGTGCCTGGAGTATCGGGACCCCGAATGGCTACACCTTC. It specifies CAWSIGTPNGYTF.

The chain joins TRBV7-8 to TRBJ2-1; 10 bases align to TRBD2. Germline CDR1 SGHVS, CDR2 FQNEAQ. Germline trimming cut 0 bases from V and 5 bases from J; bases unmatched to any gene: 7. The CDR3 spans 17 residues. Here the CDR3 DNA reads TGTGCCAGCAGCTTAGCAGGTCCTAGCGGGGGAGACAATGAGCAGTTCTTC. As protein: CASSLAGPSGGDNEQFF.

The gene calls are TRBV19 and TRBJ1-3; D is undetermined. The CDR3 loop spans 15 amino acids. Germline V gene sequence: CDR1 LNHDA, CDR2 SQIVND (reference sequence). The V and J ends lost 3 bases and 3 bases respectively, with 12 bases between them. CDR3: CASSITPVIGNTIYF. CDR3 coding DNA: TGTGCCAGTAGTATTACTCCGGTAATTGGAAACACCATATATTTT.

The CDR3 DNA reads as TGTGCCAGCAGCCCCGACAGTTTTGTAGAGACCCAGTACTTC. Translating it yields CASSPDSFVETQYF. This chain connects TRBV28 to TRBJ2-5, with a weak D call TRBD1 (5 bases). V was pared by 6 bases and J by 4 bases, with 15 bases between. Germline CDR1 reads MDHEN; CDR2 reads SYDVKM. This CDR3 spans 14 amino acids.

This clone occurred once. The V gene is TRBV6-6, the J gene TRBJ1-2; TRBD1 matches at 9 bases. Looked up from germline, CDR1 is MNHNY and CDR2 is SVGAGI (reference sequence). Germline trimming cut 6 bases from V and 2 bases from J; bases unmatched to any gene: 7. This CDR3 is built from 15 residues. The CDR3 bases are TGTGCCAGCAGCGCCCCCGGGACAGGGAACTATGGCTACACCTTC. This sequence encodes CASSAPGTGNYGYTF.

This chain's CDR3 is CASSVEDSWADTQYF. The CDR3 coding sequence is TGTGCCAGCAGCGTAGAAGACAGCTGGGCAGATACGCAGTATTTT. The chain couples TRBV9 to TRBJ2-3; tentatively, D is TRBD1 (5 bases). There are 15 residues in the CDR3. The V and J ends lost 0 bases and 4 bases respectively, with 12 bases between them. CDR1 and CDR2 (germline): SGDLS, YYNGEE.

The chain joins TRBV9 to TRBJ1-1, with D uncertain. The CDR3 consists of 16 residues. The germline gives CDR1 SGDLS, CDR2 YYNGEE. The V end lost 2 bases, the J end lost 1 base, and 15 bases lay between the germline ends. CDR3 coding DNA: TGTGCCAGCAGCGTGAGCGGCAATCCGGGGAACACTGAAGCTTTCTTT. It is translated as CASSVSGNPGNTEAFF.

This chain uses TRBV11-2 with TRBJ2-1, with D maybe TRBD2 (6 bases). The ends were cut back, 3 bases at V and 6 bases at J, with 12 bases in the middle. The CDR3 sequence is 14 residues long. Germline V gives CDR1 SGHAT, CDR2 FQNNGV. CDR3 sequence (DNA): TGTGCCAGCAGCTTGGACGTGGGGGGCAATGAGCAGTTCTTC. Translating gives CASSLDVGGNEQFF. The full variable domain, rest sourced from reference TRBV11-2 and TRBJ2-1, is EAGVAQSPRYKIIEKRQSVAFWCNPISGHATLYWYQQILGQGPKLLIQFQNNGVVDDSQLPKDRFSAERLKGVDSTLKIQPAKLEDSAVYLCASSLDVGGNEQFFGPGTRLTVL.

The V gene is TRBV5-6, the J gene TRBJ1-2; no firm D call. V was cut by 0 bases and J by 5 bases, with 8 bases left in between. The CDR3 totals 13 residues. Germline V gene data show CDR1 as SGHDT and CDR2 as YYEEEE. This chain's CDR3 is CASSLVQKYGYTF. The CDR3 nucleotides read TGTGCCAGCAGCTTGGTCCAGAAGTATGGCTACACCTTC.

The CDR3 loop is CASSPEEVQETQYF. The CDR3 nucleotides read TGTGCCAGCAGCCCAGAGGAGGTACAAGAGACCCAGTACTTC. The chain is built from TRBV9 and TRBJ2-5; weak D call: TRBD2 (5 bases). CDR1 and CDR2 from the germline V gene are SGDLS and YYNGEE. V was trimmed by 4 bases and J by 2 bases, leaving 12 bases between them. This CDR3 is built from 14 residues.

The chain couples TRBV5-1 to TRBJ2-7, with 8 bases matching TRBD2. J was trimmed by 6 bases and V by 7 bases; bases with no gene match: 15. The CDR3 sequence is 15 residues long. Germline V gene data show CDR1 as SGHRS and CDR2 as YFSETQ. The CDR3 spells CASQTSGLGVSEQYF. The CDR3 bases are TGCGCCAGCCAAACTAGCGGACTGGGGGTGTCCGAGCAGTACTTC.

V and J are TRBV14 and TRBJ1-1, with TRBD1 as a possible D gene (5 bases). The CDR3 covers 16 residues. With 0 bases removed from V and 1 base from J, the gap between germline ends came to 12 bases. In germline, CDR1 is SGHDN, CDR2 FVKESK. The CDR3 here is CASSQDRRGSNTEAFF. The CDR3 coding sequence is TGTGCCAGCAGCCAAGATCGTCGGGGGTCGAACACTGAAGCTTTCTTT. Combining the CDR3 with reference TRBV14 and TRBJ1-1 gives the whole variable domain EAGVTQFPSHSVIEKGQTVTLRCDPISGHDNLYWYRRVMGKEIKFLLHFVKESKQDESGMPNNRFLAERTGGTYSTLKVQPAELEDSGVYFCASSQDRRGSNTEAFFGQGTRLTVV.

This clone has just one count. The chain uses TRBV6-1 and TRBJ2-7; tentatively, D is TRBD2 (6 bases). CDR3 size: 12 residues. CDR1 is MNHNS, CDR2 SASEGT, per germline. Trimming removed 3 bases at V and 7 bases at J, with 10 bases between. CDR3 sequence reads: CASSDGGREQYF. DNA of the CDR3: TGTGCCAGCAGTGATGGAGGGCGAGAGCAGTACTTC.

The CDR3 DNA is TGTGCCAGCAGCCCCCAGACTAGCGGGGGCTCCTACAATGAGCAGTTCTTC. Translation: CASSPQTSGGSYNEQFF. This chain uses TRBV11-3 with TRBJ2-1; 12 positions agree with TRBD2. Germline loops: CDR1 SGHNT, CDR2 YENEEA. V shed 5 bases and J 0 bases; nucleotides not matched to a gene: 5. This CDR3 region has 17 residues.

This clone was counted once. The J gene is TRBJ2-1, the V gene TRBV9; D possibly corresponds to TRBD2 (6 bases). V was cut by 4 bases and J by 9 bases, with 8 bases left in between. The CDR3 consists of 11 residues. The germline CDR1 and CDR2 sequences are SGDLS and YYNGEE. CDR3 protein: CASSSSAEQFF. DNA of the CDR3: TGTGCCAGCAGCTCTAGCGCTGAGCAGTTCTTC.

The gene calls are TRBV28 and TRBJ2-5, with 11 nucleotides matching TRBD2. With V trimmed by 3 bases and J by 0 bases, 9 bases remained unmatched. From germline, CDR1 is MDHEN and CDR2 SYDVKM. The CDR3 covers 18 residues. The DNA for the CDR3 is TGTGCCAGCAGTTTCCCACTAGCGGGAGCTATCTACCAAGAGACCCAGTACTTC. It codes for CASSFPLAGAIYQETQYF.

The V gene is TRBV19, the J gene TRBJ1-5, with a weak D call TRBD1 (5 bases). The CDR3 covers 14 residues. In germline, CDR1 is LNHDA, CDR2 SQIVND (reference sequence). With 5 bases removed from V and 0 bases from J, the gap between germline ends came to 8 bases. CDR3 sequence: CASSYRGSNQPQHF. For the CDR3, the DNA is TGTGCCAGTAGTTATAGGGGTAGCAATCAGCCCCAGCATTTT.

The CDR3 DNA reads TGCACCAGCAGCCACCAACTAGCGGGGGAAGATACGCAGTATTTT. This translates into CTSSHQLAGEDTQYF. The chain combines TRBV1 with TRBJ2-3; the D segment call TRBD2 is taken from the table without a DNA check. TRBV1 is an annotated pseudogene. This CDR3 region has 15 residues.

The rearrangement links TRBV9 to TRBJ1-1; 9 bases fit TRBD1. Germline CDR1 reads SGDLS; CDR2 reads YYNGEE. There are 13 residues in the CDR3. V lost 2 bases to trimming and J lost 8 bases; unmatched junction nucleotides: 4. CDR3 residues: CASSVGQGLEAFF. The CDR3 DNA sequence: TGTGCCAGCAGCGTGGGACAGGGCTTAGAAGCTTTCTTT.

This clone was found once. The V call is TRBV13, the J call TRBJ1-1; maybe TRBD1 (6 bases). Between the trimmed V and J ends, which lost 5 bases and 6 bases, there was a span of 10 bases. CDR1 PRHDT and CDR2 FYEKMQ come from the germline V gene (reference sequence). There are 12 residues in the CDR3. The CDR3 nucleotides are TGTGCCAGCAGCCACAGGGTGCCTGAAGCTTTCTTT. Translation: CASSHRVPEAFF.

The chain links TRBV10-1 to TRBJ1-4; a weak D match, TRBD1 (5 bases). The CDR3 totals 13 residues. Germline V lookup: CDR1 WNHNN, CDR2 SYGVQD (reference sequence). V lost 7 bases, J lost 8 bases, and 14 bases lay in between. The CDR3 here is CASNTGGEEKLFF. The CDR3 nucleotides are TGCGCCAGCAATACAGGTGGCGAGGAAAAACTGTTTTTT.